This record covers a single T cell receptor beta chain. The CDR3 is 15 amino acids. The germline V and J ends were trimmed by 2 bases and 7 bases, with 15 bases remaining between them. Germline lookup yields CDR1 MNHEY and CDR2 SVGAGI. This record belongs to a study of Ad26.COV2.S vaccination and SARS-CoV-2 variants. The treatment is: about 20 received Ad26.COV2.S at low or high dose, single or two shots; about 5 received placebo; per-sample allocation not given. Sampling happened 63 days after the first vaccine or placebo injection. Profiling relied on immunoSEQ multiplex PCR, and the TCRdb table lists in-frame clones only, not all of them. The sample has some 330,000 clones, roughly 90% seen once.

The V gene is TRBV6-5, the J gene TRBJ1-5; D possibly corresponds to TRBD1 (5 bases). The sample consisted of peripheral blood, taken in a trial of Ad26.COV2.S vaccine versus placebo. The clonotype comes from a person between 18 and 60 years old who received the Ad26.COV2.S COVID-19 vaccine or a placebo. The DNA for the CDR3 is TGTGCCAGCAGTTACACAGGCGGGGAGCGGCAGCCCCAGCATTTT. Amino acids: CASSYTGGERQPQHF.